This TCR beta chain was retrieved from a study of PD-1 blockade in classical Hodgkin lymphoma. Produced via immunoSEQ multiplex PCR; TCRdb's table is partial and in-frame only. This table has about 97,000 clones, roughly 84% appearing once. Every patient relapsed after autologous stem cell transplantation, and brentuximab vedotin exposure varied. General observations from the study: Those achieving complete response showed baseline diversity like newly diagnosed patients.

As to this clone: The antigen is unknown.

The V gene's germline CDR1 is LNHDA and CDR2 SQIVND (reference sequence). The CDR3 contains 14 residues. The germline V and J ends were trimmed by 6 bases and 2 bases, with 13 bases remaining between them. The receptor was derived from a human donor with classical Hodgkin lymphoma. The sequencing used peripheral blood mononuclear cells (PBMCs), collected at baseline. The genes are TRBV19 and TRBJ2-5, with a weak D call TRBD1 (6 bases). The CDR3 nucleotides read TGTGCCAGTAGCACACACGGACAGCAAGAGACCCAGTACTTC. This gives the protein CASSTHGQQETQYF.